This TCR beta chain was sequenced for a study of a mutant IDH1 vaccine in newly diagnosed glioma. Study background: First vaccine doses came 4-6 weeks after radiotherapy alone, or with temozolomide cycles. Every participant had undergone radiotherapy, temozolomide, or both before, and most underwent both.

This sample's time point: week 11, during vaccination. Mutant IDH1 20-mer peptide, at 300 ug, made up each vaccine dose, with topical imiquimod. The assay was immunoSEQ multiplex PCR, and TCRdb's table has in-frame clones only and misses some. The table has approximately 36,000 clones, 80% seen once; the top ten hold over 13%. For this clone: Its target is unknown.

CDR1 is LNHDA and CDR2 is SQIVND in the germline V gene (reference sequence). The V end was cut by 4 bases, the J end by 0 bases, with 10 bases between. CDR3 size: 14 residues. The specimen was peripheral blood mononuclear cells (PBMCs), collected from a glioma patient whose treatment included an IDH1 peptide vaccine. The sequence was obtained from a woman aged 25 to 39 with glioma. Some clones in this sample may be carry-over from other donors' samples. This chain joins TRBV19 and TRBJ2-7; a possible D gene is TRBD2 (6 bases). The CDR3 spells CASSRGGTSYEQYF. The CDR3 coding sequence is TGTGCCAGTAGTAGGGGCGGGACCTCCTACGAGCAGTACTTC.